These 14 T cell receptor beta chains came from one sample sequenced in a study of shared clonotypes between healthy human individuals (dated by TCRdb to the early 2020s). Library construction relied on the immunoSEQ multiplex PCR assay. TCRdb obtained this table from immuneACCESS and retained in-frame rearrangements with V and J assigned. These tables miss some clones; where compared with another copy, unresolved V genes account for less than half of the shortfall, and the remainder is unexplained. Recorded for this sample are more than 2,000,000 clones; more than 80% of them occurred a single time. About 0.37% of the sample goes to the ten largest clones. Sequencing used naive CD4+ T cells from PBMCs. According to the study, the label for this sample's cell subset or site signals: CD45RA+ positively selected. The receptors derive from a man between 18 and 29 years old in good health. Some clones in this sample may be carry-over from other donors' samples.

The chain uses TRBV14 and TRBJ1-4; 8 bases align to TRBD1. The V gene's germline CDR1 is SGHDN and CDR2 FVKESK. Trimming took 1 base from V and 7 from J; bases not matched to a gene: 8. The CDR3 extends over 16 amino acids. CDR3 in DNA: TGTGCCAGCAGCCAAGGTCAGGGGGCGAGCGGTGAAAAACTGTTTTTT. Translation gives CASSQGQGASGEKLFF. Variable domain in full (rest from reference TRBV14 and TRBJ1-4): EAGVTQFPSHSVIEKGQTVTLRCDPISGHDNLYWYRRVMGKEIKFLLHFVKESKQDESGMPNNRFLAERTGGTYSTLKVQPAELEDSGVYFCASSQGQGASGEKLFFGSGTQLSVL.

The V call is TRBV4-1, the J call TRBJ2-3, with TRBD2 identical over 16 bases. CDR3 length: 18 residues. From germline, CDR1 is MGHRA and CDR2 YSYEKL. V gave up 4 bases and J gave up 0 bases; unmatched junction bases: 4. CDR3 sequence (DNA): TGCGCCAGCAGCCTAGGGACTAGCGGGAGGGCCAGCACAGATACGCAGTATTTT. This gives the protein CASSLGTSGRASTDTQYF.

This clone is a singleton in its sample. The gene calls are TRBV7-9 and TRBJ1-3; no reliable D call. The CDR3 loop spans 15 amino acids. Germline V lookup: CDR1 SEHNR, CDR2 FQNEAQ (reference sequence). Trimming removed 5 bases from V and 8 bases from J, with 19 bases in between. Here the CDR3 DNA reads TGTGCCAGCAGCCCATCGTCCGGCACAGTTTACACCATATATTTT. Amino acid sequence: CASSPSSGTVYTIYF.

On this clone itself: Other nucleotide sequences in the sample specify the same CDR3. The rearrangement uses TRBV5-1 and TRBJ2-3; a possible D gene is TRBD1 (8 bases). The V and J ends lost 4 bases and 3 bases respectively, with 15 bases between them. The CDR3 spans 15 residues. Germline loops: CDR1 SGHRS, CDR2 YFSETQ. DNA of the CDR3: TGCGCCAGCAGCACCGGACAGGGAGGGACAGATACGCAGTATTTT. Protein product: CASSTGQGGTDTQYF.

The rearrangement links TRBV28 to TRBJ2-7; D remains unclear. Trimming shortened V by 6 bases and J by 8 bases, and 14 bases separated the two germline ends. CDR1 and CDR2 from the germline V gene are MDHEN and SYDVKM. The CDR3 extends over 12 amino acids. CDR3 sequence: CASRAPQGKQYF. In DNA form, the CDR3 reads TGTGCCAGCAGGGCCCCACAAGGGAAGCAGTACTTC.

The CDR3 here is CASSGTGRVAGELFF. The CDR3 nucleotides are TGTGCCAGCAGTGGGACAGGGCGGGTCGCCGGGGAGCTGTTTTTT. This rearrangement joins TRBV2 to TRBJ2-2; 8 bases align to TRBD1. Germline loops: CDR1 SNHLY, CDR2 FYNNEI. The V segment lost 4 bases and the J segment 6 bases; nucleotides outside the gene matches: 7. CDR3 length equals 15 residues.

V and J are TRBV5-1 and TRBJ2-5, with 14 positions matching TRBD2. The CDR3 has 17 residues. The V and J ends lost 8 bases and 5 bases, in that order; junction bases with no gene match: 14. Germline CDR1 and CDR2: SGHRS and YFSETQ. CDR3 sequence (DNA): TGCGCCAGTTCTTTCGGACTAGCGGGAGGTAGTATGGAGACCCAGTACTTC. Translation gives CASSFGLAGGSMETQYF.

The chain is built from TRBV20-1 and TRBJ2-5, with a possible D match to TRBD1 (5 bases). V was shortened by 3 bases and J by 9 bases, with 11 bases between the two germline ends. Germline V gene data show CDR1 as DFQATT and CDR2 as SNEGSKA (reference sequence). CDR3 length equals 11 residues. CDR3 bases: TGCAGTGCTAGTCAGGGTCTATCCCAGTACTTC. It codes for CSASQGLSQYF.

The rearrangement joins TRBV10-3 to TRBJ1-1; D unclear. V lost 0 bases to trimming and J lost 0 bases, with 8 bases between them. CDR1 is ENHRY, CDR2 SYGVKD, per germline. CDR3 length: 15 residues. CDR3 bases: TGTGCCATCAGTGAGTCCCCAGGTGTGAACACTGAAGCTTTCTTT. It is translated as CAISESPGVNTEAFF.

The chain combines TRBV4-2 with TRBJ2-1; 7 bases fit TRBD2. V was pared by 2 bases and J by 2 bases, with 12 bases of the junction left unmatched. CDR1 LGHNA and CDR2 YNFKEQ come from the germline V gene. CDR3 size: 18 residues. The CDR3 region is CASSQRSSGSPPYNEQFF. The CDR3 bases are TGTGCCAGCAGCCAACGGTCTAGCGGATCTCCGCCCTACAATGAGCAGTTCTTC.

V and J are TRBV10-3 and TRBJ2-1; maybe TRBD2 (6 bases). Germline CDR1 reads ENHRY; CDR2 reads SYGVKD. Trimming cost V 6 bases and J 4 bases, with 13 bases left between them. The CDR3 runs 14 residues. In DNA, the CDR3 is TGTGCCATCAGACCCGGGACTCATTACAATGAGCAGTTCTTC. Residues: CAIRPGTHYNEQFF.

In regard to this clone: Other DNA sequences in the sample encode the same CDR3. This sequence joins TRBV28 and TRBJ1-2, with D uncertain. From germline, CDR1 is MDHEN and CDR2 SYDVKM. The ends were cut back, 8 bases at V and 0 bases at J, with 7 bases in the middle. The CDR3 has 12 residues. The CDR3 sequence is CASATSNYGYTF. DNA for the CDR3: TGTGCCAGCGCTACCTCTAACTATGGCTACACCTTC.

As to this clone: The sample has other DNA sequences that encode this CDR3 too. The V and J genes are TRBV2 and TRBJ2-5; possible D gene TRBD2, 5 bases. This CDR3 spans 11 amino acids. V lost 5 bases and J lost 5, with 6 bases in between. Germline CDR1 SNHLY, CDR2 FYNNEI. CDR3 region: CASSSGETQYF. CDR3 nucleotides: TGTGCCAGCAGTTCGGGGGAGACCCAGTACTTC.

This chain uses TRBV25-1 with TRBJ1-5; D unresolved. CDR1 MGHDK and CDR2 SYGVNS come from the germline V gene. V was clipped by 6 bases and J by 0 bases, with 21 bases between them. This CDR3 has 18 amino acids. The CDR3 coding sequence is TGTGCCAGCAGAGGGCTGGCGGAGCCATTTTATAGCAATCAGCCCCAGCATTTT. This sequence encodes CASRGLAEPFYSNQPQHF.